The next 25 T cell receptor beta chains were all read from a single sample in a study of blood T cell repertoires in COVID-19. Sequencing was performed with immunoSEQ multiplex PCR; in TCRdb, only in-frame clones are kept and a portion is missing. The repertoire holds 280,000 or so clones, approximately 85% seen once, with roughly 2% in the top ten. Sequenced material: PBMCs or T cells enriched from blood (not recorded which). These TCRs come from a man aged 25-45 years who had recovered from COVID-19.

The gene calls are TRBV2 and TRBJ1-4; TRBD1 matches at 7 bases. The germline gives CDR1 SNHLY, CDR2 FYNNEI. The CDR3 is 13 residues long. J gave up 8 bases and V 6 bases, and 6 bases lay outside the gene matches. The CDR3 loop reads CASSGQVREKLFF. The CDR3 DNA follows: TGTGCCAGCAGCGGACAGGTACGCGAAAAACTGTTTTTT.

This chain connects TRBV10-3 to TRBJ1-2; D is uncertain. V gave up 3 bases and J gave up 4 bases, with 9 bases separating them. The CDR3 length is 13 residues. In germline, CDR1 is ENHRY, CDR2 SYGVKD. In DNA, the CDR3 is TGTGCCATCAGTGAACGCACAGCCTATGGCTACACCTTC. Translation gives CAISERTAYGYTF.

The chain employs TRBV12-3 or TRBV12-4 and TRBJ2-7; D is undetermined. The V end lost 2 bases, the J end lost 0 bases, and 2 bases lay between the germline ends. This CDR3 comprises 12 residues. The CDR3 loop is CASSLYSYEQYF. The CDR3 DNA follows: TGTGCCAGCAGTTTATACTCCTACGAGCAGTACTTC.

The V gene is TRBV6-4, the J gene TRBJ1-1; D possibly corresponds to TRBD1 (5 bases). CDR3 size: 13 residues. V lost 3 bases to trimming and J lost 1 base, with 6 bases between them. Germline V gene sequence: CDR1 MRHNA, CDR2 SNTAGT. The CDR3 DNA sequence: TGTGCCAGCAGTGATACAGGGAACACTGAAGCTTTCTTT. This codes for CASSDTGNTEAFF.

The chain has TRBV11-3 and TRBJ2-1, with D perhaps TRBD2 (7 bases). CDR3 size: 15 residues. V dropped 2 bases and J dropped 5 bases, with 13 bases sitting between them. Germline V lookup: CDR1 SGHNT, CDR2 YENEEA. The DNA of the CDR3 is TGTGCCAGCAGCTTAAGGGGGGACTACGACAATGAGCAGTTCTTC. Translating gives CASSLRGDYDNEQFF.

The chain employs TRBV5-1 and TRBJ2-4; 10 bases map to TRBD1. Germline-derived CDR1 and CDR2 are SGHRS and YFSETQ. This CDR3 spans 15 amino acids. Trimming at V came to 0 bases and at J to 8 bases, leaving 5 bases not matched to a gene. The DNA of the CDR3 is TGCGCCAGCAGCTTGGATGACAGGGGGCCAGACATTCAGTACTTC. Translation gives CASSLDDRGPDIQYF.

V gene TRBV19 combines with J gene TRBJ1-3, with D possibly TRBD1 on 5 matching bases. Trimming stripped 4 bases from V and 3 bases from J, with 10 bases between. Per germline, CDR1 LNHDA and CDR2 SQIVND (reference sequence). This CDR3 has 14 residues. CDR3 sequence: CASSTADSGNTIYF. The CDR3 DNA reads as TGTGCCAGTAGTACCGCTGACAGTGGAAACACCATATATTTT.

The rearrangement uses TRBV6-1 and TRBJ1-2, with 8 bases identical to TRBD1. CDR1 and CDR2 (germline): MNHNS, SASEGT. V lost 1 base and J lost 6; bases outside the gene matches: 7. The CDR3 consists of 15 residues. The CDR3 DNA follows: TGTGCCAGCAGTGAAGTCGCGGGACAGGCCCATGGCTACACCTTC. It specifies CASSEVAGQAHGYTF.

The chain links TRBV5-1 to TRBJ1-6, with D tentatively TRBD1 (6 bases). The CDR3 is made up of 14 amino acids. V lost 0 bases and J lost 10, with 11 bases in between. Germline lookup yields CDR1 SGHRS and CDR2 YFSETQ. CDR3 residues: CASSLGGLGSPLHF. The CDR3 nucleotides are TGCGCCAGCAGCTTGGGGGGGCTTGGGTCACCCCTCCACTTT.

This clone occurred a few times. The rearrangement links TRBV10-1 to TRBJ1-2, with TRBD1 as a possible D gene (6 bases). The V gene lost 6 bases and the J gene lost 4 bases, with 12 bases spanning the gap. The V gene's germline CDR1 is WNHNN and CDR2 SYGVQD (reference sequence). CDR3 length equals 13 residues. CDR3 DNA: TGCGCCAGCAGCCCTACAGGGTCCTATGGCTACACCTTC. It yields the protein CASSPTGSYGYTF.

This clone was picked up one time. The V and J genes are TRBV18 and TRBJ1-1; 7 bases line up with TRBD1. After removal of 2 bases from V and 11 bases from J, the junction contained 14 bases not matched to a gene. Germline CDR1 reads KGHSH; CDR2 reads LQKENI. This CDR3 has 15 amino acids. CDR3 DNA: TGTGCCAGCTCACCAGACTTAGGGGGCCCGGAGAGGGCTTTCTTT. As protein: CASSPDLGGPERAFF.

The CDR3 DNA reads TGTGCCAGCAGCGTTCGACTAGCGGGGGGCACAGATACGCAGTATTTT. Translated, it gives CASSVRLAGGTDTQYF. V usage is TRBV5-4 and J usage is TRBJ2-3, with 12 bases matching TRBD2. Germline values: CDR1 SGHNT, CDR2 YYREEE (reference sequence). The CDR3 is made up of 16 amino acids. J was trimmed by 1 base and V by 4 bases; bases with no gene match: 4.

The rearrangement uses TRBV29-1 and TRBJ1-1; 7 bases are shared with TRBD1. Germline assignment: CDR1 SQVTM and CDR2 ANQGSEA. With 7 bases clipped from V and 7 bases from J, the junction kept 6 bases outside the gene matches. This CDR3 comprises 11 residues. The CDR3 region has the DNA TGCAGCGGGAGGGGGCCCCTTGAAGCTTTCTTT. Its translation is CSGRGPLEAFF. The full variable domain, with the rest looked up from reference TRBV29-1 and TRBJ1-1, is SAVISQKPSRDICQRGTSLTIQCQVDSQVTMMFWYRQQPGQSLTLIATANQGSEATYESGFVIDKFPISRPNLTFSTLTVSNMSPEDSSIYLCSGRGPLEAFFGQGTRLTVV.

CDR3 coding DNA: TGTGCCAGCAGTTTTCGTGGGGCCCCCCAGCATTTT. It encodes CASSFRGAPQHF. The chain employs TRBV12-3 or TRBV12-4 and TRBJ1-5; D might be TRBD1 (5 bases). The CDR3 is made up of 12 amino acids. Trimming left V 3 bases short and J 10 bases short, with 10 bases between.

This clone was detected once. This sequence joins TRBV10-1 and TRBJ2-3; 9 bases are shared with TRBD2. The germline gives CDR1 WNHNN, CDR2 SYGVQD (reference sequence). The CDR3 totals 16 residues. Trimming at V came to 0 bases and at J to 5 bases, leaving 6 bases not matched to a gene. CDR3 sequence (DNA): TGCGCCAGCAGTGAGTCCGCGGGGGGGCGTATAGATACGCAGTATTTT. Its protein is CASSESAGGRIDTQYF.

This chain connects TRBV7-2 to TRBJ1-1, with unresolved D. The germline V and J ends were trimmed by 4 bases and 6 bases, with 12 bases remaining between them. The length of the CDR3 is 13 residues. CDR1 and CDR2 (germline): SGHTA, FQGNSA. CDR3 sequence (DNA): TGTGCCAGCAGCTCCAACACAGTATCTGAAGCTTTCTTT. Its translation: CASSSNTVSEAFF.

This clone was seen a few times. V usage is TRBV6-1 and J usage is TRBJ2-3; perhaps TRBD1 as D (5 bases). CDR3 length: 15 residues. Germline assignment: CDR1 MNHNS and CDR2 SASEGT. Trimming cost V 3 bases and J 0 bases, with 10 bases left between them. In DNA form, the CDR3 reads TGTGCCAGCAGTGATTGGACACCTAGCACAGATACGCAGTATTTT. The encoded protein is CASSDWTPSTDTQYF.

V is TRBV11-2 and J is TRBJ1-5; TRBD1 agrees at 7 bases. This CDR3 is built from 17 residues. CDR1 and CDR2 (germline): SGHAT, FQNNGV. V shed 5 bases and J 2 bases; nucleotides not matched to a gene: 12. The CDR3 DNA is TGTGCCAGCAGCCAAAACCCGACAGGGCTGGGCAATCAGCCCCAGCATTTT. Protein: CASSQNPTGLGNQPQHF.

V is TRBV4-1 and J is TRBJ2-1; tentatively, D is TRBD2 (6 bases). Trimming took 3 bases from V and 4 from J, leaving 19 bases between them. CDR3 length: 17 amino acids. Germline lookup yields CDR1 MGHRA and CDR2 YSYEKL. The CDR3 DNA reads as TGCGCCAGCAGCCAGATCCCCCATACGGGGGTTTACAATGAGCAGTTCTTC. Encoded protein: CASSQIPHTGVYNEQFF.

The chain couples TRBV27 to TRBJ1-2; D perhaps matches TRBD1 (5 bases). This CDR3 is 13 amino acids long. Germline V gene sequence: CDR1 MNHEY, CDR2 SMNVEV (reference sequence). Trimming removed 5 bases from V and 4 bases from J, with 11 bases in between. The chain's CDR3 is CASSPAGGYGYTF. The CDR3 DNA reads TGTGCCAGCAGTCCAGCGGGGGGCTATGGCTACACCTTC.

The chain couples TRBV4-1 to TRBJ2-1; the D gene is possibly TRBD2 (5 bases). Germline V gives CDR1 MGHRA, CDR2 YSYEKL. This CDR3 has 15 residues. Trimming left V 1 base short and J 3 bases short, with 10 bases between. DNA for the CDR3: TGCGCCAGCAGCCAAGGCGGGCTAAGCTACAATGAGCAGTTCTTC. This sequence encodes CASSQGGLSYNEQFF.

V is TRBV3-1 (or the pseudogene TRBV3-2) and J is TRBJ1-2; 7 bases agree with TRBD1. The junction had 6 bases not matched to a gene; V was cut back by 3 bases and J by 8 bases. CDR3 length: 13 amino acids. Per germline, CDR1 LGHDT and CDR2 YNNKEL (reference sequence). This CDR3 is CASSHLQGNGYTF. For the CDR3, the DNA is TGTGCCAGCAGCCACCTACAGGGGAACGGCTACACCTTC.

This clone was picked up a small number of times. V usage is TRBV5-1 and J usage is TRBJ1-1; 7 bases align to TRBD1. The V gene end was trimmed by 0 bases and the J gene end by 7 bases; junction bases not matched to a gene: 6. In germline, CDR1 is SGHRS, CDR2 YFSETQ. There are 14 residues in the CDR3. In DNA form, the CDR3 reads TGCGCCAGCAGCTTGGGTAGACAGGGTGGTGAAGCTTTCTTT. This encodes CASSLGRQGGEAFF. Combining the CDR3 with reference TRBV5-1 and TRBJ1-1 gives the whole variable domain KAGVTQTPRYLIKTRGQQVTLSCSPISGHRSVSWYQQTPGQGLQFLFEYFSETQRNKGNFPGRFSGRQFSNSRSEMNVSTLELGDSALYLCASSLGRQGGEAFFGQGTRLTVV.

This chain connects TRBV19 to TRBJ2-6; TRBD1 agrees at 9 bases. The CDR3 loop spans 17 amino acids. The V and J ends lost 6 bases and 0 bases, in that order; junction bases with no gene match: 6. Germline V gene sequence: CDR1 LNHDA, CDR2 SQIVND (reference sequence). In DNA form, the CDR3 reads TGTGCCAGTAGCCGGGACAGGGTTTCCTCTGGGGCCAACGTCCTGACTTTC. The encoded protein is CASSRDRVSSGANVLTF.

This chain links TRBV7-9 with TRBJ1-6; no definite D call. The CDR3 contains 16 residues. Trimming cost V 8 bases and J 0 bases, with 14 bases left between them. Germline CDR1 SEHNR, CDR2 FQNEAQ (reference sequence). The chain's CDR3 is CASADGVSSYNSPLHF. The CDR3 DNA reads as TGTGCCAGCGCGGACGGGGTCAGCTCCTATAATTCACCCCTCCACTTT.